This T cell receptor (beta chain) derives from a study of human versus mouse CDR3 diversity and MHC coevolution. This clone has only a few counts. TCRdb's table, derived via immunoSEQ multiplex PCR, lists solely in-frame clones and lacks some. This sample has 80,000 or so clones, with around 93% found just once. The V segment lost 4 bases and the J segment 4 bases; nucleotides outside the gene matches: 7. Germline values: CDR1 KGHSH, CDR2 LQKENI. CDR3 length: 16 amino acids. The clonotype was recovered from a person aged 30-70 years in good health. The chain links TRBV18 to TRBJ1-4, with 9 bases lining up with TRBD1. The source material was naive CD4+ T cells from blood. Regarding subset: CD45RO-negative CD62L-positive naive CD4 T cells. CDR3 region: CASSRDRDSNNEKLFF. The CDR3 region has the DNA TGTGCCAGCTCACGGGACAGGGACAGTAATAATGAAAAACTGTTTTTT.